Described below is a single T cell receptor beta chain sequence and its context. This entry is derived from a study of blood T cell repertoires in COVID-19. On the study more broadly: The analysed material was cDNA or gDNA that came from T cells, B-cell-depleted T cells, or PBMCs.

Sequencing used immunoSEQ multiplex PCR; TCRdb keeps in-frame clones, though not all of them. There are more than 95,000 clones in the sample; 79% occur only once, and 30% to 45% lies in the top ten. V lost 0 bases and J 4 bases, leaving 12 bases between the germline ends. Germline lookup yields CDR1 SEHNR and CDR2 FQNEAQ (reference sequence). CDR3 size: 16 residues. The sequencing input was peripheral blood. The rearrangement joins TRBV7-9 to TRBJ2-2; D possibly corresponds to TRBD2 (6 bases). The clonotype was recovered from a man aged 35 to 55 with active or convalescent COVID-19. This CDR3 is CASSLAGTSVTGELFF. The CDR3 DNA follows: TGTGCCAGCAGCTTAGCAGGGACTTCTGTCACCGGGGAGCTGTTTTTT.